This T cell receptor (beta chain) was profiled in a study of cytomegalovirus exposure and HLA in healthy donors. Study background: Of about 390 genotyped donors, 81% grouped in the Caucasian-associated ancestry cluster. Regarding the study as a whole: Researchers reported that a few CMV-associated chains were confirmed in vitro as CMV antigen-specific.

Worth noting for this clone: Its antigen is as yet unknown.

The ends were cut back, 6 bases at V and 5 bases at J, with 11 bases in the middle. Germline values: CDR1 MNHEY, CDR2 SMNVEV (reference sequence). The CDR3 is 14 residues long. Researchers ran the PCR with 60 Vbeta and 13 Jbeta primers. Here immunoSEQ multiplex PCR was the method, and the copy in TCRdb shows in-frame clones only, minus some. This table has 150,000 to 200,000 clones, 81% appearing once. Sequencing was performed on PBMCs. The chain combines TRBV27 with TRBJ1-6; D ambiguous. The receptor comes from a man aged 18 to 29 in good health and CMV-seronegative. CDR3 in amino acids: CASSPSRDNSPLHF. The CDR3 DNA is TGTGCCAGCAGCCCCTCGAGGGATAATTCACCCCTCCACTTT.